This record covers a single T cell receptor (beta chain). This specimen comes from a study of OX40 agonist ivuxolimab in advanced cancers. In the study overall: Patients achieving partial responses numbered three: one hepatocellular carcinoma case and two cutaneous melanoma cases.

Generated by immunoSEQ multiplex PCR, the TCRdb table keeps only in-frame clones and is missing some. The sample shows about 69,000 clones, approximately 87% of them seen only once. Enrollment shut out patients with autoimmune disease history or systemic immunosuppression. This TCR was sampled from an adult with an advanced solid tumor such as melanoma, head and neck, liver or kidney cancer. This specimen consisted of CD4+ or CD8+ T cells sorted from blood, obtained in a trial of the OX40 agonist ivuxolimab.

In nucleotides, the CDR3 is TGTGCCAGCAGCCAAGGGATAGCGGGACTGGAGACCCAGTACTTC. This translates into CASSQGIAGLETQYF. The chain uses TRBV7-3 and TRBJ2-5, with 8 nucleotides matching TRBD2. This CDR3 has 15 amino acids. The germline gives CDR1 SGHTA, CDR2 FQGTGA. Losses at the gene ends were 5 bases for V and 5 bases for J; bases not matched to a gene: 10. Full variable domain (rest looked up from reference TRBV7-3 and TRBJ2-5): GAGVSQTPSNKVTEKGKYVELRCDPISGHTALYWYRQSLGQGPEFLIYFQGTGAADDSGLPNDRFFAVRPEGSVSTLKIQRTERGDSAVYLCASSQGIAGLETQYFGPGTRLLVL.